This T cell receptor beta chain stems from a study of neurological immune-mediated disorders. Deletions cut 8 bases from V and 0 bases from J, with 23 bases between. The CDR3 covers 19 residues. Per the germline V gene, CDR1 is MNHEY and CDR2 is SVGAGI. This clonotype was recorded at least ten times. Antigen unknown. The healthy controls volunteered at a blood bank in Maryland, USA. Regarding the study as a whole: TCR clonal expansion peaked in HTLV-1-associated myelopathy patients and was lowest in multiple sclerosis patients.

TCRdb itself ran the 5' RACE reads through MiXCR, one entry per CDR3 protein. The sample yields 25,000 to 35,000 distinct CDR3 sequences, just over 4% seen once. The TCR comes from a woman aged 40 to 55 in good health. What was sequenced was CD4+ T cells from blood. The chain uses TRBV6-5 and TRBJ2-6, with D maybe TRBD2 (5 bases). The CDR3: CASARRGWTVDSGANVLTF. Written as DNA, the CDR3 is TGTGCCAGCGCGAGACGCGGGTGGACCGTCGACTCTGGGGCCAACGTCCTGACTTTC.